One and the same sample provided the 8 T cell receptor beta chains below, sequenced in a study of blood T cell repertoires in COVID-19. Method: immunoSEQ multiplex PCR; TCRdb's copy keeps in-frame clones and lacks some. This table has 300,000 to 350,000 clones, over 85% appearing once. Sequenced material: peripheral blood. The receptor source for this set is a woman aged 55-70 years with COVID-19, enrolled during active disease.

V is TRBV5-1 and J is TRBJ2-5; 10 positions agree with TRBD2. Germline V CDR1 and CDR2: SGHRS, YFSETQ. The junction had 4 bases not matched to a gene; V was cut back by 0 bases and J by 2 bases. This CDR3 comprises 16 residues. The DNA of the CDR3 is TGCGCCAGCAGCTTGGGACCTAGCGGGGGACAAGAGACCCAGTACTTC. Translated, it gives CASSLGPSGGQETQYF.

The chain recombines TRBV15 with TRBJ1-5; maybe TRBD1 (5 bases). This CDR3 has 16 amino acids. Germline assignment: CDR1 LNHNV and CDR2 YYDKDF (reference sequence). V was clipped by 4 bases and J by 1 base, with 14 bases between them. The CDR3, as DNA: TGTGCCACCAGCACCGGCGACAGAAGGAGCAATCAGCCCCAGCATTTT. Protein sequence: CATSTGDRRSNQPQHF. The full variable domain, in which reference TRBV15 and TRBJ1-5 provide the parts outside the CDR3, is DAMVIQNPRYQVTQFGKPVTLSCSQTLNHNVMYWYQQKSSQAPKLLFHYYDKDFNNEADTPDNFQSRRPNTSFCFLDIRSPGLGDTAMYLCATSTGDRRSNQPQHFGDGTRLSIL.

The CDR3 spells CASSTTGGGGNTIYF. The CDR3 region has the DNA TGTGCCAGCAGCACGACAGGGGGTGGTGGAAACACCATATATTTT. The chain combines TRBV13 with TRBJ1-3, with TRBD1 identical over 9 bases. The CDR3 sequence is 15 residues long. Looked up from germline, CDR1 is PRHDT and CDR2 is FYEKMQ (reference sequence). With 5 bases clipped from V and 3 bases from J, the junction kept 5 bases outside the gene matches.

The chain carries TRBV30 and TRBJ1-4; TRBD1 agrees at 9 bases. With V trimmed by 1 base and J by 7 bases, 4 bases remained unmatched. The CDR3 sequence is 14 residues long. Germline V gives CDR1 GTSNPN, CDR2 SVGIG (reference sequence). DNA of the CDR3: TGTGCCTGGAGTGCGACAGGGGGGGGTGAAAAACTGTTTTTT. Translating it yields CAWSATGGGEKLFF.

The CDR3 protein is CASRERAGVTDTQYF. The CDR3 coding sequence is TGTGCCAGCAGGGAGAGAGCGGGGGTCACAGATACGCAGTATTTT. This chain joins TRBV11-2 and TRBJ2-3; 8 bases map to TRBD2. V lost 6 bases, J lost 2 bases, and 7 bases stayed unmatched. CDR3 size: 15 residues. CDR1 is SGHAT and CDR2 is FQNNGV in the germline V gene.

The J gene is TRBJ2-7, the V gene TRBV19, with no clear D. Germline CDR1 and CDR2: LNHDA and SQIVND (reference sequence). Trimming took 0 bases from V and 9 from J, leaving 15 bases between them. The CDR3 totals 14 residues. The chain's CDR3 is CASSIDPSNQVQYF. CDR3 bases: TGTGCCAGTAGTATAGATCCCTCCAACCAGGTGCAGTACTTC.

V gene TRBV2 combines with J gene TRBJ1-5, with D unresolved. CDR3 length: 15 residues. V was cut by 1 base and J by 4 bases, with 11 bases left in between. Germline-derived CDR1 and CDR2 are SNHLY and FYNNEI. The CDR3 is CASSEVAKLNQPQHF. The CDR3 DNA follows: TGTGCCAGCAGTGAAGTAGCGAAGTTGAATCAGCCCCAGCATTTT.

This chain joins TRBV7-3 and TRBJ2-4; the D gene is possibly TRBD1 (5 bases). The CDR3 length is 15 residues. Deletions cut 2 bases from V and 2 bases from J, with 10 bases between. CDR1 and CDR2 from the germline V gene are SGHTA and FQGTGA. The CDR3 DNA is TGTGCCAGCAGCTTACAGGGTAGGTCCAAAAACATTCAGTACTTC. It is translated as CASSLQGRSKNIQYF.